Included here is one T cell receptor beta chain sequence, with context. It has no known antigen specificity. No much larger clonotype is one base removed from it; base qualities were not supplied. Participants in the prospective study were enrolled through a virtual design, were aged roughly 18 to 100 years, and lived in 20 to 30 United States geographic areas. In the prospective study, cohorts were assigned on the basis of participant-reported clinical history obtained from a screening survey and a study questionnaire. For ImmuneRACE Cohort 3, a participant was defined as recovered based on two consecutive negative NP/OP PCR tests, clearance by a healthcare professional, or resolution of symptoms. In the prospective study, whole blood, serum and a nasopharyngeal or oropharyngeal swab were collected from each participant by mobile phlebotomists. Over a roughly 2-month period, participants in the prospective study had the option of providing additional blood draws and questionnaires. Prospective study blood samples were shipped either frozen or at room temperature before DNA extraction.

The CDR3, cysteine through phenylalanine, is 12 amino acids long. Only CDR3 DNA remains: 36 bases, in frame from the first base. The junction shows trimming of 7 bases on V and 1 base on J, plus 7 bases between the germline ends. CDR1 LNHDA and CDR2 SQIVND were looked up in the germline V gene (reference sequence). The immunoSEQ Assay, a bias-controlled multiplex PCR, was used to amplify TCRbeta CDR3 regions from genomic DNA. Per the authors' processing: The number of nucleated cells in each sample was estimated from the amplification of reference gene primers within the assay. Sequence reads were collapsed and filtered to measure the absolute abundance of every unique TCRbeta CDR3 rearrangement. Productive Simpson clonality was computed per sample as the square root of Simpson's diversity index over productive rearrangements. TCRdb obtained this table from immuneACCESS and retained in-frame rearrangements with V and J assigned. These tables miss some clones; where compared with another copy, unresolved V genes account for less than half of the shortfall, and the remainder is unexplained. That table is the source of V, J and clone size, and D and trimming were worked out from the DNA. The sample table shows under 350,000 clones, and around nine tenths are seen once. Of the sample, 2.6% is held by the ten largest clones.

This specimen belongs to a study of blood T cell repertoires in COVID-19 (TCRdb year 2020). With regard to the full study: Samples from collaborators originated in the United States, Italy and Spain and spanned both the acute and convalescent phases of COVID-19. A de-identified subject ID, COVID-19 status, age in years and sex were almost always included in the sample metadata. Where available, HLA class I and class II types were obtained from metadata supplied by the sample provider rather than from assay-based typing. The samples were drawn from two sources: the first 160 participants of the ongoing ImmuneRACE study, and 1,000 to 1,500 subjects contributed by 6 global collaborators. The dataset comprised deeply sampled blood TCRbeta repertoires from subjects exposed to, actively infected with, or recovered from COVID-19. The prospective study material was composed of cDNA or gDNA derived from T cells, B-cell-depleted T cells, or PBMCs. A freely available public database, intended as a resource for researchers studying the immune response to SARS-CoV-2, is where the repertoires were released. General findings and caveats noted by the study authors: The quantity of clinical and demographic metadata differed by source and by participant and was supplied without curation.

The chain couples TRBV19 to TRBJ1-2; a tentative D call is TRBD1 (5 bases match). What was sequenced was PBMCs or T cells enriched from blood (not recorded which). This TCR derives from a man aged 55 to 70 who had recovered from COVID-19. The DNA sequence is as follows: TGTGCCAGTAACGGGGGTAACTATGGCTACACCTTC. It translates as CASNGGNYGYTF.